The clone carrying this T cell receptor (beta chain) came up a few times. Its antigen is not identified. The data originate from a study of cytomegalovirus exposure and HLA in healthy donors. Study-level points and caveats: With later analysis, a missense DCLRE1C variant became linked to TCR beta V- and J-gene trimming. The authors assumed roughly uniform sequencing depth across donors for presence/absence analyses.

The PCR made use of 60 Vbeta and 13 Jbeta primers. Sequencing used immunoSEQ multiplex PCR; TCRdb keeps in-frame clones, though not all of them. The sample gives over 100,000 clones, roughly 76% of which show up once; around 12% is in the top ten. Germline lookup yields CDR1 SGHTS and CDR2 YDEGEE. CDR3 length: 13 residues. The V end lost 0 bases, the J end lost 7 bases, and 8 bases lay between the germline ends. The sequence derives from a woman in her forties in good health and CMV-seropositive. The chain joins TRBV5-8 to TRBJ1-5; perhaps TRBD1 as D (6 bases). The sample comprised PBMCs. The CDR3 sequence: CASSLGGGQPQHF. CDR3 coding DNA: TGTGCCAGCAGCTTGGGTGGGGGCCAGCCCCAGCATTTT.